Following are 12 T cell receptor beta chains from one sample sequenced in a study of beta chain features in type 1 diabetes. What was sequenced were expressed TCRB transcripts, since all of the isolated RNA had been reverse transcribed. Produced via immunoSEQ multiplex PCR; TCRdb's table is partial and in-frame only. The profile covers roughly 170,000 clones, with roughly an eighth appearing a single time and 0.55% to 0.8% taken by the ten largest. What was sequenced was central memory CD4+ T cells from blood. All receptors derive from a woman aged 18-35 years in good health.

This clone was seen a handful of times. The chain recombines TRBV7-9 with TRBJ1-1; 9 bases line up with TRBD1. Germline V lookup: CDR1 SEHNR, CDR2 FQNEAQ (reference sequence). V lost 5 bases to trimming and J lost 11 bases; unmatched junction nucleotides: 3. The CDR3 consists of 11 residues. The CDR3 here is CASSGTGFAFF. In nucleotides, the CDR3 is TGTGCCAGCAGCGGGACAGGGTTCGCTTTCTTT.

The rearrangement links TRBV4-2 to TRBJ2-5; 9 nucleotides match TRBD2. This CDR3 has 16 amino acids. The germline V gene encodes CDR1 LGHNA and CDR2 YNFKEQ. After removal of 5 bases from V and 2 bases from J, the junction contained 9 bases not matched to a gene. CDR3 region: CASSSPAGGGQETQYF. The DNA for the CDR3 is TGTGCCAGCAGCTCTCCAGCGGGAGGCGGACAAGAGACCCAGTACTTC.

This clone has a handful of counts. The J gene is TRBJ2-7, the V gene TRBV6-5; D unclear. The CDR3 loop spans 16 amino acids. Trimming took 0 bases from V and 2 from J, leaving 14 bases between them. Per the germline V gene, CDR1 is MNHEY and CDR2 is SVGAGI. The CDR3 nucleotides read TGTGCCAGCAGTTACTCGAGGCGGTCTCAAACCTACGAGCAGTACTTC. Its translation: CASSYSRRSQTYEQYF.

V usage is TRBV29-1 and J usage is TRBJ2-1; 9 positions agree with TRBD1. V shed 7 bases and J 5 bases; nucleotides not matched to a gene: 12. The CDR3 is 15 amino acids. Per germline, CDR1 SQVTM and CDR2 ANQGSEA. This CDR3 is CSAGDRERGHNEQFF. DNA for the CDR3: TGCAGCGCCGGGGACAGGGAAAGAGGGCACAATGAGCAGTTCTTC.

This clone was counted ten times or more. One end of the junction fails to match germline, which may point to a read error. This chain connects TRBV29-1 to TRBJ2-1; 7 nucleotides agree with TRBD2. CDR3 length: 12 amino acids. Germline assignment: CDR1 SQVTM and CDR2 ANQGSEA. The CDR3 nucleotides read TGCAGCGTTCGGAGTTCGTCGGGAGGATCGGTCTTC. It is translated as CSVRSSSGGSVF.

A few counts support this clone. The J gene is TRBJ1-2, the V gene TRBV7-2, with 10 nucleotides matching TRBD1. The CDR3 runs to 15 residues. The germline V gene encodes CDR1 SGHTA and CDR2 FQGNSA. V lost 3 bases to trimming and J lost 8 bases; unmatched junction nucleotides: 9. CDR3 loop: CASSFAGTGVGGYTF. In DNA form, the CDR3 reads TGTGCCAGCAGCTTCGCCGGGACAGGGGTTGGAGGCTACACCTTC.

This clone was observed a few times. The rearrangement joins TRBV4-2 to TRBJ1-5, with a weak D call TRBD1 (5 bases). V shed 1 base and J shed 6 bases, with 10 bases lying between them. Germline V lookup: CDR1 LGHNA, CDR2 YNFKEQ. The CDR3 has 14 amino acids. CDR3 bases: TGTGCCAGCAGCCAAGGATACGGGGGTCAGCCCCAGCATTTT. The encoded protein is CASSQGYGGQPQHF.

This clone turned up a few times. The rearrangement links TRBV5-1 to TRBJ1-2, with D uncertain. The ends were cut back, 7 bases at V and 1 base at J, with 17 bases in the middle. CDR3 length: 15 residues. Per germline, CDR1 SGHRS and CDR2 YFSETQ. The CDR3 nucleotides read TGCGCCAGCGCACCCCAGGAGGGTTTTAACTATGGCTACACCTTC. This translates into CASAPQEGFNYGYTF.

A few counts support this clone. The rearrangement links TRBV9 to TRBJ2-5, with TRBD2 identical over 10 bases. The CDR3 extends over 16 amino acids. In germline, CDR1 is SGDLS, CDR2 YYNGEE. Germline trimming cut 0 bases from V and 5 bases from J; bases unmatched to any gene: 7. The CDR3 DNA reads TGTGCCAGCAGCGTAGCAGCGGGAGGGCGGGGGGAGACCCAGTACTTC. Protein sequence: CASSVAAGGRGETQYF.

The V gene is TRBV18, the J gene TRBJ2-7; possibly TRBD2 for D (5 bases). The CDR3 is 14 residues long. V was pared by 6 bases and J by 1 base, with 13 bases between. Germline V CDR1 and CDR2: KGHSH, LQKENI. The CDR3 sequence: CASSAGPGSYEQYF. CDR3 DNA sequence: TGTGCCAGCTCTGCGGGTCCTGGATCCTACGAGCAGTACTTC.

This clone has a handful of counts. The chain combines TRBV4-3 with TRBJ2-1, with 7 bases aligning to TRBD1. The CDR3 contains 15 residues. The junction had 9 bases not matched to a gene; V was cut back by 2 bases and J by 8 bases. Per the germline V gene, CDR1 is LGHNA and CDR2 is YSLEER. CDR3: CASSQHRGMNDEQFF. The CDR3 DNA reads TGCGCCAGCAGCCAACACAGGGGAATGAACGATGAGCAGTTCTTC.

The chain uses TRBV30 and TRBJ2-5; 7 nucleotides agree with TRBD1. This CDR3 has 15 residues. With V trimmed by 3 bases and J by 1 base, 8 bases remained unmatched. Germline assignment: CDR1 GTSNPN and CDR2 SVGIG (reference sequence). This CDR3 is CAWRRTTGIQETQYF. DNA for the CDR3: TGTGCCTGGAGGAGAACGACAGGGATCCAAGAGACCCAGTACTTC.